The 18 T cell receptor beta chains listed next were all sequenced from one sample in a study of PD-L1 blockade in urothelial cancer. The data were produced by immunoSEQ multiplex PCR, yet TCRdb's version contains in-frame clones alone and is incomplete. The profile shows fewer than 85,000 clones, 88% of them singletons. The time point is: peripheral blood 6 weeks after treatment start. Sequencing was performed on PBMCs, taken around atezolizumab (anti-PD-L1) treatment. These receptors were obtained from a man aged 60 to 69 with urothelial cancer.

This clone was recorded once. The CDR3 sequence: CSSVGGQETQYF. CDR3 DNA sequence: TGCAGCTCCGTCGGGGGCCAAGAGACCCAGTACTTC. V and J are TRBV29-1 and TRBJ2-5, with D possibly TRBD2 on 6 matching bases. Looked up from germline, CDR1 is SQVTM and CDR2 is ANQGSEA. The germline V and J ends were trimmed by 8 bases and 1 base, with 11 bases remaining between them. This CDR3 is built from 12 residues.

The V and J genes are TRBV2 and TRBJ2-7; TRBD1 agrees at 7 bases. The CDR3 sequence is 13 residues long. V trimming: 8 bases; J trimming: 8 bases; junction bases outside the gene matches: 12. Germline V lookup: CDR1 SNHLY, CDR2 FYNNEI. The CDR3 region is CASARDSATKQYF. The CDR3 region has the DNA TGTGCCAGCGCCCGGGACAGCGCTACGAAGCAGTACTTC.

V gene TRBV4-1 combines with J gene TRBJ2-1, with 14 bases matching TRBD2. The junction had 3 bases not matched to a gene; V was cut back by 3 bases and J by 2 bases. Germline loops: CDR1 MGHRA, CDR2 YSYEKL. The CDR3 consists of 17 residues. The CDR3 coding sequence is TGCGCCAGCAGCCACCTGGGACTAGCGGGGGCCTACAATGAGCAGTTCTTC. Amino acids: CASSHLGLAGAYNEQFF.

The chain carries TRBV5-1 and TRBJ2-3, with D possibly TRBD2 on 6 matching bases. Deletions cut 4 bases from V and 0 bases from J, with 9 bases between. The CDR3 is made up of 14 amino acids. In germline, CDR1 is SGHRS, CDR2 YFSETQ. CDR3 region: CASSRDFSTDTQYF. Written as DNA, the CDR3 is TGCGCCAGCAGCCGGGACTTCAGCACAGATACGCAGTATTTT.

V and J are TRBV29-1 and TRBJ2-3, with 8 bases that match TRBD2. There are 17 residues in the CDR3. J was trimmed by 4 bases and V by 8 bases; bases with no gene match: 20. Looked up from germline, CDR1 is SQVTM and CDR2 is ANQGSEA. The CDR3 is CSFGYSGSFAWADTQYF. CDR3 DNA: TGCAGCTTCGGGTACAGCGGGAGTTTTGCCTGGGCAGATACGCAGTATTTT.

CDR3: CAISDTDINYEQYF. CDR3 coding DNA: TGTGCCATCAGTGACACAGATATCAATTACGAGCAGTACTTC. The chain uses TRBV10-3 and TRBJ2-7; D is uncertain. This CDR3 is 14 amino acids long. Germline loops: CDR1 ENHRY, CDR2 SYGVKD. V was shortened by 3 bases and J by 4 bases, with 13 bases between the two germline ends.

The V call is TRBV20-1, the J call TRBJ1-2, with a weak D call TRBD1 (6 bases). The V end lost 3 bases, the J end lost 8 bases, and 10 bases lay between the germline ends. Germline V CDR1 and CDR2: DFQATT, SNEGSKA (reference sequence). There are 11 residues in the CDR3. The CDR3 sequence is CSARQGPGYTF. The CDR3 DNA sequence: TGCAGTGCTAGGCAGGGGCCCGGCTACACCTTC.

The chain recombines TRBV6-1 with TRBJ2-7, with 8 bases aligning to TRBD1. Germline V gene data show CDR1 as MNHNS and CDR2 as SASEGT. Unmatched junction bases numbered 8, after V lost 6 bases and J lost 4 bases. CDR3 size: 14 residues. In nucleotides, the CDR3 is TGTGCCAGCAGGCTGACAGGGGACATTTACGAGCAGTACTTC. Amino acid sequence: CASRLTGDIYEQYF.

The chain joins TRBV5-4 to TRBJ2-1, with no clear D. The germline gives CDR1 SGHNT, CDR2 YYREEE (reference sequence). V lost 4 bases and J 7 bases, leaving 15 bases between the germline ends. The CDR3 consists of 14 residues. The CDR3 region has the DNA TGTGCCAGCAGCCCACCGACACGCAAGAATGAGCAGTTCTTC. The encoded protein is CASSPPTRKNEQFF.

This clone was detected only a few times. This chain uses TRBV10-3 with TRBJ2-1; weak D call: TRBD2 (5 bases). Trimming cost V 3 bases and J 7 bases, with 16 bases left between them. The CDR3 runs 15 residues. Germline CDR1 and CDR2: ENHRY and SYGVKD. CDR3 in DNA: TGTGCCATCAGTGATGTCCGGGGTACAGTTAATGAGCAGTTCTTC. Translated: CAISDVRGTVNEQFF.

The chain is built from TRBV5-6 and TRBJ1-5, with 7 positions matching TRBD1. The V gene's germline CDR1 is SGHDT and CDR2 YYEEEE. The V segment lost 4 bases and the J segment 11 bases; nucleotides outside the gene matches: 15. The CDR3 covers 15 residues. CDR3 nucleotide sequence: TGTGCCAGCAGCCGGGGACAGATCGTCAATGAAGCCCAGCATTTT. Translating gives CASSRGQIVNEAQHF.

The chain links TRBV7-8 to TRBJ2-7; D remains ambiguous. The CDR3 covers 15 residues. The germline CDR1 and CDR2 sequences are SGHVS and FQNEAQ. V was clipped by 4 bases and J by 2 bases, with 15 bases between them. CDR3 protein: CASSSTPGRTYEQYF. As DNA, the CDR3 is TGTGCCAGCAGCTCAACGCCGGGTAGAACCTACGAGCAGTACTTC.

The V call is TRBV7-6, the J call TRBJ2-2; D is ambiguous. Per the germline V gene, CDR1 is SGHVS and CDR2 is FNYEAQ. This CDR3 contains 15 residues. The ends were cut back, 0 bases at V and 0 bases at J, with 5 bases in the middle. CDR3 coding DNA: TGTGCCAGCAGCTTAGCCGACTCGAACACCGGGGAGCTGTTTTTT. Protein product: CASSLADSNTGELFF.

This chain links TRBV10-1 with TRBJ2-1; 9 bases are a match to TRBD2. The CDR3 sequence is 15 residues long. Looked up from germline, CDR1 is WNHNN and CDR2 is SYGVQD (reference sequence). The J segment lost 6 bases and the V segment lost 8 bases, leaving 11 bases of the junction unmatched. The CDR3, as DNA: TGCGCCAGCGGAGTAGCGGGAGTGGGTCTCAATGAGCAGTTCTTC. Its protein is CASGVAGVGLNEQFF.

The chain recombines TRBV6-1 with TRBJ2-5, with D possibly TRBD2 on 6 matching bases. Trimming left V 7 bases short and J 9 bases short, with 18 bases between. The CDR3 is 13 amino acids. Germline V gene lookup returns CDR1 MNHNS and CDR2 SASEGT. CDR3 in DNA: TGTGCCAGCACCCTGGACTACCAGGTGGCCCAGTACTTC. It encodes CASTLDYQVAQYF.

The V and J genes are TRBV4-2 and TRBJ2-7; 10 bases are a match to TRBD2. Germline values: CDR1 LGHNA, CDR2 YNFKEQ. The CDR3 covers 15 residues. Trimming cost V 4 bases and J 3 bases; bases outside gene matches: 6. CDR3 nucleotides: TGTGCCAGCAGCCCGGTACTAGCGGGACACTACGAGCAGTACTTC. Translated, it gives CASSPVLAGHYEQYF.

The chain recombines TRBV14 with TRBJ2-6; TRBD1 might be the D (6 bases). V shed 1 base and J shed 3 bases, with 25 bases lying between them. CDR3 size: 21 residues. Germline V gene data show CDR1 as SGHDN and CDR2 as FVKESK. The DNA of the CDR3 is TGTGCCAGCAGCCAAGCGTGGGGGCCCGGTAGAAGGCCTCGTGGGGCCAACGTCCTGACTTTC. Encoded protein: CASSQAWGPGRRPRGANVLTF.

This chain joins TRBV6-6 and TRBJ2-7; TRBD2 matches at 7 bases. CDR3 length: 15 residues. V trimming: 2 bases; J trimming: 7 bases; junction bases outside the gene matches: 11. CDR1 MNHNY and CDR2 SVGAGI come from the germline V gene (reference sequence). CDR3 sequence (DNA): TGTGCCAGCAGTTACGGGCGCGGCAGAGCGGGGGAGCAGTACTTC. This translates into CASSYGRGRAGEQYF.